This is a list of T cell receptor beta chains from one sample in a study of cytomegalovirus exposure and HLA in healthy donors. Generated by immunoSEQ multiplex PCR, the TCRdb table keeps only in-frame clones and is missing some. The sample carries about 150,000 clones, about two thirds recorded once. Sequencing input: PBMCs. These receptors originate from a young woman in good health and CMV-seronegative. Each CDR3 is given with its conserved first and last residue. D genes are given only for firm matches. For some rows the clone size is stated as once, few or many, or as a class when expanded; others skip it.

CDR3aa: CASSYSQGGLYEQYF
CDR3nt: TGTGCCAGCAGTTACTCACAGGGGGGCCTATACGAGCAGTACTTC
j_gene: TRBJ2-7
d_gene: TRBD1
v_gene: TRBV6-5
abundance: once

CDR3aa: CASSQNTSPNTEAFF
CDR3nt: TGCGCCAGCAGCCAAAATACTTCACCGAACACTGAAGCTTTCTTT
j_gene: TRBJ1-1
d_gene: .
v_gene: TRBV4-3
abundance: .

CDR3aa: CASSLPEQGLPQPQHF
CDR3nt: TGCGCCAGCAGTCTCCCAGAACAGGGTCTCCCTCAGCCCCAGCATTTT
j_gene: TRBJ1-5
d_gene: .
v_gene: TRBV23-1
abundance: few

CDR3aa: CASIGGFYEQYF
CDR3nt: TGTGCCAGCATCGGGGGTTTCTACGAGCAGTACTTC
j_gene: TRBJ2-7
d_gene: .
v_gene: TRBV28
abundance: .

CDR3aa: CASSVQTGGNSPLHF
CDR3nt: TGTGCCAGCAGTGTACAAACAGGGGGCAATTCACCCCTCCACTTT
j_gene: TRBJ1-6
d_gene: TRBD1
v_gene: TRBV6-4
abundance: .

CDR3aa: CASKSLRQGKQPQHF
CDR3nt: TGTGCCAGCAAGTCCCTTAGACAGGGTAAACAGCCCCAGCATTTT
j_gene: TRBJ1-5
d_gene: TRBD1
v_gene: TRBV28
abundance: .

CDR3aa: CASDKRGDYNEQFF
CDR3nt: TGTGCCAGTGACAAGCGGGGGGACTACAATGAGCAGTTCTTC
j_gene: TRBJ2-1
d_gene: TRBD2
v_gene: TRBV7-2
abundance: .

CDR3aa: CASSLGLAGGGPGELFF
CDR3nt: TGTGCCAGCAGCTTAGGACTAGCGGGGGGAGGACCCGGGGAGCTGTTTTTT
j_gene: TRBJ2-2
d_gene: TRBD2
v_gene: TRBV5-4
abundance: once

CDR3aa: CASSRLQGQTNEKLFF
CDR3nt: TGTGCCAGCTCACGCTTACAGGGACAAACTAATGAAAAACTGTTTTTT
j_gene: TRBJ1-4
d_gene: .
v_gene: TRBV18
abundance: few

CDR3aa: CASSLGQGENQPQHF
CDR3nt: TGTGCCAGCAGTTTAGGACAGGGGGAGAATCAGCCCCAGCATTTT
j_gene: TRBJ1-5
d_gene: TRBD1
v_gene: TRBV28
abundance: .

CDR3aa: CASSSHRGRKTDTQYF
CDR3nt: TGTGCCAGCAGTTCCCACAGGGGGCGCAAAACAGATACGCAGTATTTT
j_gene: TRBJ2-3
d_gene: TRBD1
v_gene: TRBV27
abundance: .

CDR3aa: CASSPGQGIEAKNIQYF
CDR3nt: TGTGCCAGCAGCCCAGGACAGGGAATTGAGGCCAAAAACATTCAGTACTTC
j_gene: TRBJ2-4
d_gene: TRBD1
v_gene: TRBV27
abundance: .

CDR3aa: CALRAPQGNEKLFF
CDR3nt: TGTGCCCTCAGGGCTCCCCAGGGGAATGAAAAACTGTTTTTT
j_gene: TRBJ1-4
d_gene: .
v_gene: TRBV28
abundance: once

CDR3aa: CAWSRVGGDEQFF
CDR3nt: TGTGCCTGGAGTCGGGTGGGGGGGGATGAGCAGTTCTTC
j_gene: TRBJ2-1
d_gene: TRBD2
v_gene: TRBV30
abundance: .

CDR3aa: CASSESVGANYGYTF
CDR3nt: TGCGCCAGCAGTGAGTCTGTGGGGGCCAACTATGGCTACACCTTC
j_gene: TRBJ1-2
d_gene: .
v_gene: TRBV10-2
abundance: .

CDR3aa: CASSLGGLVNQPQHF
CDR3nt: TGTGCCAGCAGCTTGGGAGGGTTGGTTAATCAGCCCCAGCATTTT
j_gene: TRBJ1-5
d_gene: .
v_gene: TRBV7-9
abundance: .

CDR3aa: CAWTPGLAYDTQYF
CDR3nt: TGTGCCTGGACGCCGGGACTAGCTTATGATACGCAGTATTTT
j_gene: TRBJ2-3
d_gene: TRBD2
v_gene: TRBV30
abundance: .

CDR3aa: CASSKGPAGRNTEAFF
CDR3nt: TGTGCCAGCAGTAAGGGCCCTGCGGGGAGGAACACTGAAGCTTTCTTT
j_gene: TRBJ1-1
d_gene: .
v_gene: TRBV6-6
abundance: few

CDR3aa: CASSAGQGGIAYNSPLHF
CDR3nt: TGTGCCAGCAGCGCCGGACAGGGAGGAATCGCCTATAATTCACCCCTCCACTTT
j_gene: TRBJ1-6
d_gene: TRBD1
v_gene: TRBV28
abundance: few

CDR3aa: CASKTGTTGANVLTF
CDR3nt: TGTGCCAGCAAAACCGGGACAACTGGGGCCAACGTCCTGACTTTC
j_gene: TRBJ2-6
d_gene: .
v_gene: TRBV28
abundance: .

CDR3aa: CASSPSGGSEQFF
CDR3nt: TGTGCCAGCAGCCCCTCCGGCGGGAGTGAGCAGTTCTTC
j_gene: TRBJ2-1
d_gene: TRBD2
v_gene: TRBV7-3
abundance: .

CDR3aa: CASSLEGMGTGELFF
CDR3nt: TGTGCCAGCAGCTTAGAGGGGATGGGCACCGGGGAGCTGTTTTTT
j_gene: TRBJ2-2
d_gene: .
v_gene: TRBV13
abundance: .

CDR3aa: CASSLQVTGGADEQFF
CDR3nt: TGTGCCAGCAGCTTGCAGGTAACAGGGGGAGCGGATGAGCAGTTCTTC
j_gene: TRBJ2-1
d_gene: TRBD1
v_gene: TRBV5-4
abundance: .

CDR3aa: CASSRVEDQPQHF
CDR3nt: TGTGCCAGCAGCCGCGTCGAGGATCAGCCCCAGCATTTT
j_gene: TRBJ1-5
d_gene: .
v_gene: TRBV11-2
abundance: .

CDR3aa: CASSQGTGKNIQYF
CDR3nt: TGCGCCAGCAGCCAGGGGACAGGCAAAAACATTCAGTACTTC
j_gene: TRBJ2-4
d_gene: TRBD1
v_gene: TRBV4-1
abundance: .

CDR3aa: CASSQDFLSNEQFF
CDR3nt: TGCGCCAGCAGCCAAGACTTCTTGTCCAATGAGCAGTTCTTC
j_gene: TRBJ2-1
d_gene: .
v_gene: TRBV4-3
abundance: few

CDR3aa: CASRQTGAIQETQYF
CDR3nt: TGCGCCAGCAGGCAGACAGGGGCCATCCAAGAGACCCAGTACTTC
j_gene: TRBJ2-5
d_gene: TRBD1
v_gene: TRBV5-1
abundance: .

CDR3aa: CASSIGGGGAEAFF
CDR3nt: TGCGCCAGCAGCATTGGGGGGGGTGGTGCTGAAGCTTTCTTT
j_gene: TRBJ1-1
d_gene: .
v_gene: TRBV5-1
abundance: .

CDR3aa: CASSDGLLAGYGGELFF
CDR3nt: TGTGCCAGCAGTGATGGTTTACTAGCGGGATATGGCGGGGAGCTGTTTTTT
j_gene: TRBJ2-2
d_gene: TRBD2
v_gene: TRBV2
abundance: .

CDR3aa: CATSSGETGPYEQYF
CDR3nt: TGTGCCACCAGCAGTGGGGAGACAGGGCCCTACGAGCAGTACTTC
j_gene: TRBJ2-7
d_gene: TRBD1
v_gene: TRBV15
abundance: once